This is a list of T cell receptor beta chains from one sample in a study of blood T cell repertoires in COVID-19. Libraries were prepared by immunoSEQ multiplex PCR; TCRdb keeps only in-frame clonotypes and omits some of them. Of 200,000 to 250,000 clones listed, 90% are singletons. Sequenced material: PBMCs or T cells enriched from blood (not recorded which). These receptors came from a man aged 30-40 years who had been exposed to COVID-19. Both conserved end residues are part of each CDR3. D genes are given only for firm matches. A clone size is listed for some rows: how often the clone was seen (once, few, many), or a class if it is expanded.

D gene,clone size,J gene,V gene,CDR3 DNA,CDR3 protein
.,.,TRBJ1-1,TRBV27,TGTGCCAGCAGTTCCTTCAGGGGGAACACTGAAGCTTTCTTT,CASSSFRGNTEAFF
TRBD1,.,TRBJ2-7,TRBV10-1,TGCGCCAGCAGTGAGTCCCAGGGGGCCGTCCACGAGCAGTACTTC,CASSESQGAVHEQYF
.,.,TRBJ1-1,TRBV14,TGTGCCAGCAGCCAAGATTTTAGCACTGAAGCTTTCTTT,CASSQDFSTEAFF
TRBD2,.,TRBJ2-3,TRBV6-5,TGTGCCAGCAGTAACATAGCGGGAGTCACAGATACGCAGTATTTT,CASSNIAGVTDTQYF
TRBD1,.,TRBJ2-7,TRBV2,TGTGCCAGCAGTGGGGACAGGGAACCATTTAACTCCTACGAGCAGTACTTC,CASSGDREPFNSYEQYF
TRBD1,.,TRBJ1-3,TRBV29-1,TGCAGCGTAATCACCCCCGGGACAGCTGGAAACACCATATATTTT,CSVITPGTAGNTIYF
.,.,TRBJ1-5,TRBV2,TGTGCCAGCAGTGCAAGCAATCAGCCCCAGCATTTT,CASSASNQPQHF
.,.,TRBJ2-4,TRBV7-9,TGTGCCAGCAGCTTAATTGAGACAGGATTAGCAGCCAAAAACATTCAGTACTTC,CASSLIETGLAAKNIQYF
TRBD2,.,TRBJ2-3,TRBV4-1,TGCGCCAGCAGCCCCCGACTAGCGGGGGAGACAGATACGCAGTATTTT,CASSPRLAGETDTQYF
.,many,TRBJ1-4,TRBV6-1,TGTGCCAGCAGTGAAGTTGCAGGGACAAATGAAAAACTGTTTTTT,CASSEVAGTNEKLFF
.,.,TRBJ2-1,TRBV7-9,TGTGCCAGCAGCTTCGCGAAGCCTTTCGGCAATGAGCAGTTCTTC,CASSFAKPFGNEQFF
.,.,TRBJ2-7,TRBV29-1,TGCAGCGCTGGGGCGTGGCAGGGGCCGACCTACGAGCAGTACTTC,CSAGAWQGPTYEQYF
.,.,TRBJ1-5,TRBV7-2,TGTGCCAGCGCCGGTTATGATCAGCCCCAGCATTTT,CASAGYDQPQHF
TRBD1,.,TRBJ2-1,TRBV11-2,TGTGCCAGCAGCTCCGCCGGGACAGGCTATGGTAATGAGCAGTTCTTC,CASSSAGTGYGNEQFF
.,few,TRBJ1-4,TRBV5-5,TGTGCCAGCAGCTTGCGGTCGGCTAATGAAAAACTGTTTTTT,CASSLRSANEKLFF
.,.,TRBJ2-5,TRBV12-3/TRBV12-4,TGTGCCAGCAGTCTTAAAGAGACCCAGTACTTC,CASSLKETQYF
TRBD1,.,TRBJ1-6,TRBV2,TGTGCCAGCAAAAACAACCGGGACAGGGAAGGCTCACCCCTCCACTTT,CASKNNRDREGSPLHF
TRBD2,.,TRBJ2-3,TRBV9,TGTGCCAGCAGGGGGACTAGCGGGTTAGATACGCAGTATTTT,CASRGTSGLDTQYF
.,.,TRBJ2-1,TRBV3-1/TRBV3-2,TGTGCCAGCAGCCAAGACTATAATGAGCAGTTCTTC,CASSQDYNEQFF
.,.,TRBJ2-3,TRBV3-1/TRBV3-2,TGTGCCAGCATGGTGGGACTCCCCGGGGTCACAGATACGCAGTATTTT,CASMVGLPGVTDTQYF
.,.,TRBJ2-1,TRBV27,TGTGCCAGCAGTTTTGTTTTTAGGAGGACGGAGCAGTTCTTC,CASSFVFRRTEQFF
TRBD1,.,TRBJ2-5,TRBV27,TGTGCCAGCAGTTTAAGTACAATAGTGGGACAGGGGTTACAGACCCAGTACTTC,CASSLSTIVGQGLQTQYF